This T cell receptor beta chain originates from a study of PD-1 blockade in classical Hodgkin lymphoma. The CDR3 runs to 16 residues. Germline CDR1 LGHNT, CDR2 FRNRAP. V was shortened by 5 bases and J by 5 bases, with 19 bases between the two germline ends. Every patient had relapsed following autologous stem cell transplantation, and cohorts differed in brentuximab vedotin exposure. Clones were read by immunoSEQ multiplex PCR, and TCRdb kept only the in-frame ones, dropping some. Of around 91,000 clones detected, 89% appear once; the ten largest clones hold approximately 22%. The sequenced sample was peripheral blood mononuclear cells (PBMCs), obtained at baseline. The rearrangement joins TRBV12-5 to TRBJ2-1; D might be TRBD1 or TRBD2, each matching 6 bases. This TCR was recovered from a human donor with classical Hodgkin lymphoma. The CDR3 coding sequence is TGTGCTAGTGGTCTCCCTGGGGGGCCGACACACAATGAGCAGTTCTTC. As protein: CASGLPGGPTHNEQFF.